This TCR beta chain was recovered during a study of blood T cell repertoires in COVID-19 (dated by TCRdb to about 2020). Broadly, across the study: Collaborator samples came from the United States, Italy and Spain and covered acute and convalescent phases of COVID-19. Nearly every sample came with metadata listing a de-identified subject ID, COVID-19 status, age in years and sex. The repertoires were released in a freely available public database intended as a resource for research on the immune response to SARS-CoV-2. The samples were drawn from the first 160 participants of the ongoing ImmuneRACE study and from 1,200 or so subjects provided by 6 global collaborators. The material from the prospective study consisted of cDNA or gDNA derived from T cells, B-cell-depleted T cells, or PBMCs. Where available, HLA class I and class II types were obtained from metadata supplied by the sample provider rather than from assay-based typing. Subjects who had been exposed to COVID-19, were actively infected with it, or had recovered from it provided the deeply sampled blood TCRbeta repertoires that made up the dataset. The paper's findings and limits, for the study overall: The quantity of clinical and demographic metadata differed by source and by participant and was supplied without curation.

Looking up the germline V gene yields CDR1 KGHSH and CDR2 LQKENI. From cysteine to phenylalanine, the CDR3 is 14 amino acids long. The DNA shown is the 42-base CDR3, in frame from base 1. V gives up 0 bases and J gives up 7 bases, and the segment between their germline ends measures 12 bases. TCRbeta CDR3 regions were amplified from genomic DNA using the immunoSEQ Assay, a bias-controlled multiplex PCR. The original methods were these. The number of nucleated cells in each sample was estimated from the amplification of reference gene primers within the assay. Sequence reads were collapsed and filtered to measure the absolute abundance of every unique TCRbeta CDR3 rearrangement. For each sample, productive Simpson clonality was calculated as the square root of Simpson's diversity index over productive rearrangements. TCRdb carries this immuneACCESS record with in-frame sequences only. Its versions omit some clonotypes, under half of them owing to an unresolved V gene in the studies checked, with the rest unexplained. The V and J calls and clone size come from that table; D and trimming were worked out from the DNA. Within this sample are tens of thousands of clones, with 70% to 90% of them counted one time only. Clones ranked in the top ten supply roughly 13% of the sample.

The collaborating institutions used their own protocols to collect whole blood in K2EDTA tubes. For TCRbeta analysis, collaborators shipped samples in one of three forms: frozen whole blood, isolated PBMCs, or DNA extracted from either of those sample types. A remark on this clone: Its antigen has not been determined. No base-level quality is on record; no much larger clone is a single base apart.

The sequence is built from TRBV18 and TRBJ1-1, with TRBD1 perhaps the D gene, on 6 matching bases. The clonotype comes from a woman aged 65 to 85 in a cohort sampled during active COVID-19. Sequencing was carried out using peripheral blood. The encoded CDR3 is CASSPPSGADEAFF. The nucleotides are TGTGCCAGCTCACCACCGTCAGGGGCTGATGAAGCTTTCTTT. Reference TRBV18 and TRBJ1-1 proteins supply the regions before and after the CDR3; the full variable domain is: NAGVMQNPRHLVRRRGQEARLRCSPMKGHSHVYWYRQLPEEGLKFMVYLQKENIIDESGMPKERFSAEFPKEGPSILRIQQVVRGDSAAYFCASSPPSGADEAFFGQGTRLTVV.